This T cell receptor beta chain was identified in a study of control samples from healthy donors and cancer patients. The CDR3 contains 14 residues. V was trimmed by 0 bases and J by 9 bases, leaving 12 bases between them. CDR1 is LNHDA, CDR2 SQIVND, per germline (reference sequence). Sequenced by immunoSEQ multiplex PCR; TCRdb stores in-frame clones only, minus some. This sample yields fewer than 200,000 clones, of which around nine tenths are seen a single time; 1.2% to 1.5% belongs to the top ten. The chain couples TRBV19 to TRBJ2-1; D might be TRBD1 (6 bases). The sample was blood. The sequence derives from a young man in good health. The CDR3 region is CASSIDTGLGEQFF. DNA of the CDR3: TGTGCCAGTAGTATAGATACAGGGCTGGGTGAGCAGTTCTTC.